The 8 T cell receptor beta chains reported below all come from one sample, sequenced in a study of shared clonotypes between healthy human individuals. Profiled with immunoSEQ multiplex PCR; TCRdb holds only in-frame clones, not every one. The sample yields more than 2,000,000 clones, 90% to 95% seen once. The sequenced sample consisted of naive CD4+ T cells sorted from blood. Documented subset: CD45RA+ positively selected. These receptors were taken from a man aged 18-30 years in good health.

The V gene is TRBV19, the J gene TRBJ1-1, with unresolved D. Germline V lookup: CDR1 LNHDA, CDR2 SQIVND (reference sequence). The CDR3 spans 14 residues. V was shortened by 6 bases and J by 8 bases, with 19 bases between the two germline ends. CDR3 DNA: TGTGCCAGTAGGGATGGGTCTCGTGGGCTCGAAGCTTTCTTT. This encodes CASRDGSRGLEAFF.

This chain links TRBV18 with TRBJ1-3, with 8 bases aligning to TRBD1. CDR1 KGHSH and CDR2 LQKENI come from the germline V gene. This CDR3 has 17 residues. V was clipped by 3 bases and J by 0 bases; unmatched bases: 7. The DNA of the CDR3 is TGTGCCAGCTCACCTAGGACAGGGACCTCCTCTGGAAACACCATATATTTT. Protein: CASSPRTGTSSGNTIYF.

The chain has TRBV5-4 and TRBJ2-5; tentative D call: TRBD2 (5 bases). CDR3 length equals 15 residues. Trimming took 1 base from V and 2 from J, leaving 12 bases between them. Germline lookup yields CDR1 SGHNT and CDR2 YYREEE (reference sequence). This CDR3 reads CASSLPGGIQETQYF. The CDR3 DNA is TGTGCCAGCAGCTTGCCCGGAGGTATACAAGAGACCCAGTACTTC. Together with reference TRBV5-4 and TRBJ2-5, the CDR3 gives the full variable domain: ETGVTQSPTHLIKTRGQQVTLRCSSQSGHNTVSWYQQALGQGPQFIFQYYREEENGRGNFPPRFSGLQFPNYSSELNVNALELDDSALYLCASSLPGGIQETQYFGPGTRLLVL.

A note on this clone: Additional DNA sequences in this sample encode the identical CDR3. The chain combines TRBV5-1 with TRBJ2-7; the match to TRBD2 covers 13 bases. The germline V gene encodes CDR1 SGHRS and CDR2 YFSETQ. The CDR3 runs to 15 residues. The ends lost 1 base at V and 3 bases at J; junction bases unmatched: 1. The CDR3 region has the DNA TGCGCCAGCAGCTTGAGGACTAGCGGGGGCTACGAGCAGTACTTC. This gives the protein CASSLRTSGGYEQYF.

This clone has a single count. The chain recombines TRBV6-5 with TRBJ2-1; 8 bases fit TRBD2. This CDR3 has 14 amino acids. The germline gives CDR1 MNHEY, CDR2 SVGAGI. V shed 2 bases and J 10 bases; nucleotides not matched to a gene: 7. CDR3 region: CASSYSPRGGEQFF. The CDR3, as DNA: TGTGCCAGCAGTTACAGTCCCCGGGGGGGCGAGCAGTTCTTC.

The sample holds a few counts of this clone. The chain employs TRBV5-1 and TRBJ1-6; D possibly corresponds to TRBD1 (5 bases). V was pared by 0 bases and J by 13 bases, with 11 bases between. CDR1 and CDR2 from the germline V gene are SGHRS and YFSETQ. This CDR3 contains 13 residues. As DNA, the CDR3 is TGCGCCAGCAGCTTGGGAGAGGGGTATCCCCTCCACTTT. This codes for CASSLGEGYPLHF.

The V gene is TRBV18, the J gene TRBJ1-2, with D possibly matching TRBD1 (6 bases). Germline V gene lookup returns CDR1 KGHSH and CDR2 LQKENI. V shed 0 bases and J shed 7 bases, with 12 bases lying between them. This CDR3 comprises 14 residues. Here the CDR3 DNA reads TGTGCCAGCTCACCACCGAGGGGGTTAGGTGGCTACACCTTC. It specifies CASSPPRGLGGYTF. Together with reference TRBV18 and TRBJ1-2, the CDR3 gives the full variable domain: NAGVMQNPRHLVRRRGQEARLRCSPMKGHSHVYWYRQLPEEGLKFMVYLQKENIIDESGMPKERFSAEFPKEGPSILRIQQVVRGDSAAYFCASSPPRGLGGYTFGSGTRLTVV.

This rearrangement joins TRBV2 to TRBJ2-7; 7 bases line up with TRBD1. V lost 4 bases to trimming and J lost 7 bases; unmatched junction nucleotides: 16. The germline V gene encodes CDR1 SNHLY and CDR2 FYNNEI. This CDR3 has 16 amino acids. In DNA, the CDR3 is TGTGCCAGCAGTGCCCCCCAGAACAGGGGCTCGGGGGAGCAGTACTTC. Translated, it gives CASSAPQNRGSGEQYF.